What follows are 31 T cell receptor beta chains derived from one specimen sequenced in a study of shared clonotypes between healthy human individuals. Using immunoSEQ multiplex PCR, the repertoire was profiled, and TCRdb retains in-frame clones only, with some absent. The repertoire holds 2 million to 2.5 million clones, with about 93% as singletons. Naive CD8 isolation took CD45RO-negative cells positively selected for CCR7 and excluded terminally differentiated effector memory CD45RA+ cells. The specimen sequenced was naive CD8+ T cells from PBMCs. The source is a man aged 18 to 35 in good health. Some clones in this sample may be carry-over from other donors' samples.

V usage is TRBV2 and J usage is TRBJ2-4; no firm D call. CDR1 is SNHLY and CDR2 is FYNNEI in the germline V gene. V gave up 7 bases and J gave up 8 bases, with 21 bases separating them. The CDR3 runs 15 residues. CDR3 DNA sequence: TGTGCCAGCACCGCCCCCCAAACCTCCGTAGACATTCAGTACTTC. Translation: CASTAPQTSVDIQYF.

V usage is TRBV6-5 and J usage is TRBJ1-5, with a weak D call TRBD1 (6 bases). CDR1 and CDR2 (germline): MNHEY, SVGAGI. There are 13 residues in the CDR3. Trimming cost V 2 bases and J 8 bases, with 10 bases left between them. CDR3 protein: CASSYGGLEPQHF. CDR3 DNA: TGTGCCAGCAGTTACGGGGGGCTCGAGCCCCAGCATTTT.

CDR3: CASSRDVYGELFF. The DNA for the CDR3 is TGTGCCAGCAGCCGGGACGTATACGGGGAGCTGTTTTTT. The J gene is TRBJ2-2, the V gene TRBV28; tentatively, D is TRBD1 or TRBD2 (5 bases each). V shed 6 bases and J shed 7 bases, with 12 bases lying between them. CDR1 is MDHEN, CDR2 SYDVKM, per germline. The CDR3 is 13 residues long.

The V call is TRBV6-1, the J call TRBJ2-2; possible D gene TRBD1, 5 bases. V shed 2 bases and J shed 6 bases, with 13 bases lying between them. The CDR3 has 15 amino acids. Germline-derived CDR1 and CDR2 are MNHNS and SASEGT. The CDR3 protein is CASSELHKGAGELFF. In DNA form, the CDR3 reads TGTGCCAGCAGTGAATTGCATAAAGGGGCCGGGGAGCTGTTTTTT.

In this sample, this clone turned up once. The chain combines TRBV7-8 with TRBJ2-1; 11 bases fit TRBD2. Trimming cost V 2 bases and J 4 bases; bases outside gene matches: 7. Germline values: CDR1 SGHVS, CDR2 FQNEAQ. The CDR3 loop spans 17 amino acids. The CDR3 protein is CASSLLLAGGRYNEQFF. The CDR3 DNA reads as TGTGCCAGCAGCTTATTATTAGCGGGAGGGCGGTACAATGAGCAGTTCTTC. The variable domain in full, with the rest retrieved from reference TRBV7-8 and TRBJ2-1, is GAGVSQSPRYKVAKRGQDVALRCDPISGHVSLFWYQQALGQGPEFLTYFQNEAQLDKSGLPSDRFFAERPEGSVSTLKIQRTQQEDSAVYLCASSLLLAGGRYNEQFFGPGTRLTVL.

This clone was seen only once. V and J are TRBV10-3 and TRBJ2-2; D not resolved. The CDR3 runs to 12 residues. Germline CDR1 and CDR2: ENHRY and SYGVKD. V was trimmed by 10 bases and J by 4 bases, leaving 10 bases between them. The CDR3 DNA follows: TGTGCCACCGCCACCGGCACCGGGGAGCTGTTTTTT. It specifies CATATGTGELFF.

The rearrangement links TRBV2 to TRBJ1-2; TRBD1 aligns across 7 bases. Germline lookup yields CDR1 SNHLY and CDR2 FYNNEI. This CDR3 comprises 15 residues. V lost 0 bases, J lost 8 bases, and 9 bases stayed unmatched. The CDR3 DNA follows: TGTGCCAGCAGTGAAGCTACGACAGGGTTGGAGGGCTACACCTTC. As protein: CASSEATTGLEGYTF.

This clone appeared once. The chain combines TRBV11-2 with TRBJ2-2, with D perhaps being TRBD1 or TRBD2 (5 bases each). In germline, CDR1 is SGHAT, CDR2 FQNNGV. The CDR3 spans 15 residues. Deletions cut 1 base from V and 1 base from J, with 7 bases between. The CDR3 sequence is CASSLVGENTGELFF. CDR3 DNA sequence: TGTGCCAGCAGCTTAGTGGGGGAGAACACCGGGGAGCTGTTTTTT.

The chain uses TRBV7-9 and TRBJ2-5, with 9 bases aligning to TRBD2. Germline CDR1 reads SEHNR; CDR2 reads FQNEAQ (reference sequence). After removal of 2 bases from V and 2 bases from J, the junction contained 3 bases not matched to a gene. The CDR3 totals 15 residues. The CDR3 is CASSLPGLAQETQYF. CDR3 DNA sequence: TGTGCCAGCAGCTTACCGGGACTAGCTCAAGAGACCCAGTACTTC.

This CDR3 is CASSLSLGTVAHEQYF. DNA of the CDR3: TGTGCCAGCAGTTTATCGCTGGGGACAGTCGCCCACGAGCAGTACTTC. The chain has TRBV27 and TRBJ2-7, with 7 bases identical to TRBD1. Trimming at V came to 0 bases and at J to 5 bases, leaving 10 bases not matched to a gene. Germline V CDR1 and CDR2: MNHEY, SMNVEV (reference sequence). The CDR3 runs 16 residues.

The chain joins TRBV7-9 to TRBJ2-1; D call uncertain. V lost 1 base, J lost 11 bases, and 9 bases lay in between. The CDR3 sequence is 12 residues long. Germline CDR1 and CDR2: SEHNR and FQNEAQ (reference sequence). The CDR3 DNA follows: TGTGCCAGCAGCTTAGGCGGCGGCCAGCAGTTCTTC. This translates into CASSLGGGQQFF. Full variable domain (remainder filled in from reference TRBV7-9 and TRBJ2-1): DTGVSQNPRHKITKRGQNVTFRCDPISEHNRLYWYRQTLGQGPEFLTYFQNEAQLEKSRLLSDRFSAERPKGSFSTLEIQRTEQGDSAMYLCASSLGGGQQFFGPGTRLTVL.

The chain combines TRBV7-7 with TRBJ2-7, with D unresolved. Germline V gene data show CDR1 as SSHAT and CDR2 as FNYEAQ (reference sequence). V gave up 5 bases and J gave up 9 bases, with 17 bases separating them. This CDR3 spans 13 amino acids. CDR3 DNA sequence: TGTGCCAGCAGCCCGGCCGCGGCAGGAGCGCAGTACTTC. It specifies CASSPAAAGAQYF. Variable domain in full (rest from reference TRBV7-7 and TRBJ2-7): GAGVSQSPRYKVTKRGQDVTLRCDPISSHATLYWYQQALGQGPEFLTYFNYEAQPDKSGLPSDRFSAERPEGSISTLTIQRTEQRDSAMYRCASSPAAAGAQYFGPGTRLTVT.

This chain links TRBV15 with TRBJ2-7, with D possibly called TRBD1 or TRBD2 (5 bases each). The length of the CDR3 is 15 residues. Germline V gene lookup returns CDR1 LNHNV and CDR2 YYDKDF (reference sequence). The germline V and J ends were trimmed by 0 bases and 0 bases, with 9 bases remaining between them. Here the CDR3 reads CATSRESGSSYEQYF. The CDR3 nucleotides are TGTGCCACCAGCAGAGAATCAGGGAGCTCCTACGAGCAGTACTTC.

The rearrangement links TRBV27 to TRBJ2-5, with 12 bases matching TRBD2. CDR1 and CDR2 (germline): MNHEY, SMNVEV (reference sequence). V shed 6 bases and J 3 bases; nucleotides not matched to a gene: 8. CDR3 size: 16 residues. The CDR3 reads CASSSGTSGRKETQYF. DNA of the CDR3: TGTGCCAGCAGCTCCGGGACTAGCGGGCGCAAAGAGACCCAGTACTTC.

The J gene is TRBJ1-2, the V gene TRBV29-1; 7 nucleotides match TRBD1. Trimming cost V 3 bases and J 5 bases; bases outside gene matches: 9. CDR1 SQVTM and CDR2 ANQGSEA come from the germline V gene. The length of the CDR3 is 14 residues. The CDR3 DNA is TGCAGCGTTGAGGGGACAGCGAGCTATTATGGCTACACCTTC. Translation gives CSVEGTASYYGYTF.

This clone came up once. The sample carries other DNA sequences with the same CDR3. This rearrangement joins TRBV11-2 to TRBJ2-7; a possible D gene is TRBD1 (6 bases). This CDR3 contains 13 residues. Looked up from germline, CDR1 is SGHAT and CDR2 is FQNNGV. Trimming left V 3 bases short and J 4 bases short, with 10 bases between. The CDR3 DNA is TGTGCCAGCAGCTTTGGACAGAATTACGAGCAGTACTTC. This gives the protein CASSFGQNYEQYF. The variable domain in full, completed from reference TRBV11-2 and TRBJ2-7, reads EAGVAQSPRYKIIEKRQSVAFWCNPISGHATLYWYQQILGQGPKLLIQFQNNGVVDDSQLPKDRFSAERLKGVDSTLKIQPAKLEDSAVYLCASSFGQNYEQYFGPGTRLTVT.

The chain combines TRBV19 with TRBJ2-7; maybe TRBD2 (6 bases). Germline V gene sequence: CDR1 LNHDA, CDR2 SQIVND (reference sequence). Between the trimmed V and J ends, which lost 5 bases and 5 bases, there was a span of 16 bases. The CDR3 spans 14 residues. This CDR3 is CASSGRDVDHEQYF. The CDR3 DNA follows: TGTGCCAGTAGTGGGCGGGACGTCGACCACGAGCAGTACTTC.

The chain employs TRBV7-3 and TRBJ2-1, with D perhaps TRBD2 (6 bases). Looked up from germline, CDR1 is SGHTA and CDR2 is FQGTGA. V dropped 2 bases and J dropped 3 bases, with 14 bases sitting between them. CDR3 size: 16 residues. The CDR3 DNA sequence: TGTGCCAGCAGCTTATATCATGTGGGAGGCTACAATGAGCAGTTCTTC. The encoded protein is CASSLYHVGGYNEQFF.

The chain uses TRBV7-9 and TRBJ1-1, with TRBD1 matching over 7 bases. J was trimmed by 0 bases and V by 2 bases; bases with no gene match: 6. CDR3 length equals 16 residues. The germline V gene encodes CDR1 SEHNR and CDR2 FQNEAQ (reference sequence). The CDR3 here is CASSLSAGGMNTEAFF. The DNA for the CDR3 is TGTGCCAGCAGCTTATCGGCAGGGGGGATGAACACTGAAGCTTTCTTT. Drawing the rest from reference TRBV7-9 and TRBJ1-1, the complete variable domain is DTGVSQNPRHKITKRGQNVTFRCDPISEHNRLYWYRQTLGQGPEFLTYFQNEAQLEKSRLLSDRFSAERPKGSFSTLEIQRTEQGDSAMYLCASSLSAGGMNTEAFFGQGTRLTVV.

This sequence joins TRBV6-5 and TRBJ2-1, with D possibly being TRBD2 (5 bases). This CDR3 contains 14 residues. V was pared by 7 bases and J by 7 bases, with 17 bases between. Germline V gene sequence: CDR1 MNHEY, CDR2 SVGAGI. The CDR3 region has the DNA TGTGCCAGCACCTCCCCCGGGCGGAGGAATGAGCAGTTCTTC. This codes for CASTSPGRRNEQFF.

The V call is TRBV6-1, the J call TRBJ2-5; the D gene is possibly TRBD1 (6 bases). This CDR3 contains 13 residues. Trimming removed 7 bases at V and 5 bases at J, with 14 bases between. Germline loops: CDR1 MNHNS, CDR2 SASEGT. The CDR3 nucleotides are TGTGCCAGCACCTCAGGGGAGTTTGAGACCCAGTACTTC. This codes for CASTSGEFETQYF.

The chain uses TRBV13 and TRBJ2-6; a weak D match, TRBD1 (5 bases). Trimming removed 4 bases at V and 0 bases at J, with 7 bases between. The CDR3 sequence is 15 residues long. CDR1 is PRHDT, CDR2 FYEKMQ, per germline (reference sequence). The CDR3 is CASSYRRSGANVLTF. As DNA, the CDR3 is TGTGCCAGCAGCTACAGGCGCTCTGGGGCCAACGTCCTGACTTTC.

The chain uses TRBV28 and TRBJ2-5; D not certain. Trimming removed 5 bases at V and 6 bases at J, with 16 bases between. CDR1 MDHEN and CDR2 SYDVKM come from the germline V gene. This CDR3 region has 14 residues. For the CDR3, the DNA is TGTGCCAGCAGTCCCCCTTACTCCCGCAAGACCCAGTACTTC. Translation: CASSPPYSRKTQYF.

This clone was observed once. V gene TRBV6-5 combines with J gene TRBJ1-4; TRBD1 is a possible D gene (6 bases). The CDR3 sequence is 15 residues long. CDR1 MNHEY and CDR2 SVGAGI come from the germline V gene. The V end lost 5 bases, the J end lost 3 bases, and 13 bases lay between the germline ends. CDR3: CASSPGQFPNEKLFF. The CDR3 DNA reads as TGTGCCAGCAGTCCAGGACAGTTTCCTAATGAAAAACTGTTTTTT.

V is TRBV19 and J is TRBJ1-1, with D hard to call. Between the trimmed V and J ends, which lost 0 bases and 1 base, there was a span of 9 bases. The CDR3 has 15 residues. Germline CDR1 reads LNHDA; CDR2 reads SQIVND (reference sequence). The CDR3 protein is CASSIDLNRNTEAFF. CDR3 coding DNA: TGTGCCAGTAGTATAGATCTTAACAGGAACACTGAAGCTTTCTTT.

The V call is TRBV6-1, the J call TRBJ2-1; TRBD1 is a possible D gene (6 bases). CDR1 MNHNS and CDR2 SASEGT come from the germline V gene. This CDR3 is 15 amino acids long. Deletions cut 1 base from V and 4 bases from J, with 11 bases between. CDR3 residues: CASSEGYQGYNEQFF. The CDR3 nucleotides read TGTGCCAGCAGTGAAGGTTATCAGGGGTACAATGAGCAGTTCTTC.

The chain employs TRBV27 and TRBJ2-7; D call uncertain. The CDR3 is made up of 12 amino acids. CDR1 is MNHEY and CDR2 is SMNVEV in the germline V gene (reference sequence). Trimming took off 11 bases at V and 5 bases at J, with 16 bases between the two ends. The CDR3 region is CAGRRVTHEQYF. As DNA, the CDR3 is TGTGCCGGACGACGGGTTACTCACGAGCAGTACTTC.

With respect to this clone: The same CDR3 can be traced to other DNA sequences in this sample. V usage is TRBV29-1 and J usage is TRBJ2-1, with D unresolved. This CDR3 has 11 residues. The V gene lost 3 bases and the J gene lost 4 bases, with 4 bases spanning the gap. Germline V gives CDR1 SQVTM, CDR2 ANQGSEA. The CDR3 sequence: CSVDTYNEQFF. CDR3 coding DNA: TGCAGCGTTGACACATACAATGAGCAGTTCTTC.

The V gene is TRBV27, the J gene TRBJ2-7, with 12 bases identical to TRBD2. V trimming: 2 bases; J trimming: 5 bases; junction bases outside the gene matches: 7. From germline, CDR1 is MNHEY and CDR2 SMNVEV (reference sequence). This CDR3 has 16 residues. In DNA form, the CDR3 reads TGTGCCAGCAGTTTAATCCTAGCGGGAGGGCCTAACGAGCAGTACTTC. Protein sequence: CASSLILAGGPNEQYF.

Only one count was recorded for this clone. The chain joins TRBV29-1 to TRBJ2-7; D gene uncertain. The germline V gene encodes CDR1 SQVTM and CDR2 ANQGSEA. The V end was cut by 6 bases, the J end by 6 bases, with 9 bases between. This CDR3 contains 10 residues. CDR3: CSVRSPEQYF. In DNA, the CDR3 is TGCAGCGTGAGGTCTCCCGAGCAGTACTTC.

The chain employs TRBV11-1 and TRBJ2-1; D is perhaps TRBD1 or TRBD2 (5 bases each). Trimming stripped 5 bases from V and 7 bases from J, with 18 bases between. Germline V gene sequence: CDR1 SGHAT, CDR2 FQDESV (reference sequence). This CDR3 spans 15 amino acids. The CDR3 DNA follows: TGTGCCAGCAGCCGCCGTGGGGGAGACGGGAATGAGCAGTTCTTC. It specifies CASSRRGGDGNEQFF.